This entry describes one T cell receptor beta chain. Samples each had at least 5.5 micrograms of total RNA extracted. This sample is drawn from a study of blood T cells in healthy people across ages. The CDR3 extends over 15 amino acids. CDR1 is MNHEY, CDR2 SMNVEV, per germline (reference sequence). Trimming cost V 4 bases and J 2 bases, with 9 bases left between them. Next came a second PCR, run for roughly 7 to 12 cycles, which used a sample-barcoded 5' primer along with a J-beta primer mix. TCRdb fed the 5' RACE reads into MiXCR, producing one record per CDR3 protein. The sample has about 680,000 distinct CDR3 sequences, approximately 49% seen once.

The chain carries TRBV27 and TRBJ1-6; weak D call: TRBD1 (5 bases). The source of this sequence is a woman in her fifties or sixties in good health. Source material: blood. The CDR3 nucleotides are TGTGCCAGCAGTTCACCGGGACCCTATAATTCACCCCTCCACTTT. Its translation: CASSSPGPYNSPLHF.